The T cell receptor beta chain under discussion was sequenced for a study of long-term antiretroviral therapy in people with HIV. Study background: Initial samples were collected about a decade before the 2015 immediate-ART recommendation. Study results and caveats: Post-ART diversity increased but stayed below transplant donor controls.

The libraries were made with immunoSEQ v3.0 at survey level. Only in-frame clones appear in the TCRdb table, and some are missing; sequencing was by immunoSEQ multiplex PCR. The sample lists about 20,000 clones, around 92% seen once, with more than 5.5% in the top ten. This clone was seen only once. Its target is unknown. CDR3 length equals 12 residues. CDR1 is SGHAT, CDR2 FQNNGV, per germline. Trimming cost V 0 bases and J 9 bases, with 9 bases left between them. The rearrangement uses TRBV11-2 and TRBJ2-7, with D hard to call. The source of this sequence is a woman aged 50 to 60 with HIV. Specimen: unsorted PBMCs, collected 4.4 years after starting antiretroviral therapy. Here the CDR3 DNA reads TGTGCCAGCAGCTTAGATGCCCGAGGGCAGTACTTC. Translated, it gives CASSLDARGQYF.